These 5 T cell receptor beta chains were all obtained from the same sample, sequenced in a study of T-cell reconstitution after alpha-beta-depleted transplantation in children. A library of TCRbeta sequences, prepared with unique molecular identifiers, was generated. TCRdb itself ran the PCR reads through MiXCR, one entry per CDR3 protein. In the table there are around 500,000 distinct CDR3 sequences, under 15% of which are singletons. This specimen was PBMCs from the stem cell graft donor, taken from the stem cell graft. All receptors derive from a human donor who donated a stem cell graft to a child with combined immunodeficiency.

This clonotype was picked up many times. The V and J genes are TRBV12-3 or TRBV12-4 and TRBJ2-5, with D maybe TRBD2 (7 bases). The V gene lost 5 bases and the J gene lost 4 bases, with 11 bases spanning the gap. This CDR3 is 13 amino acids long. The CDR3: CASSLGGPETQYF. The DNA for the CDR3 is TGTGCCAGCAGTCTCGGGGGGCCAGAGACCCAGTACTTC.

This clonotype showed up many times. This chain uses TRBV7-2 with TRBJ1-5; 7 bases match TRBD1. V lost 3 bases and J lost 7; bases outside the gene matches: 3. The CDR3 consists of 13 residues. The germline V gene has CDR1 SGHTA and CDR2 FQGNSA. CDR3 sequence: CASSLDRNQPQHF. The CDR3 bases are TGTGCCAGCAGCTTGGACAGGAACCAGCCCCAGCATTTT.

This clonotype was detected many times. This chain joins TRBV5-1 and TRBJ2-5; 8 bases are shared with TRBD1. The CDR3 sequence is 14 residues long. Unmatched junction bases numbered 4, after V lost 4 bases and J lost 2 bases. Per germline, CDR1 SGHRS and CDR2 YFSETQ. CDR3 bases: TGCGCCAGCAGCCCAGGACAGGGACAAGAGACCCAGTACTTC. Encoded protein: CASSPGQGQETQYF.

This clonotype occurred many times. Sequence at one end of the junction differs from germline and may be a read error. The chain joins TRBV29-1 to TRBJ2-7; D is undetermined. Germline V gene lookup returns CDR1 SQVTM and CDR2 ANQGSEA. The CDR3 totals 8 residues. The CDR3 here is CTVYEQYF. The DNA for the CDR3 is TGCACCGTTTACGAGCAGTACTTC.

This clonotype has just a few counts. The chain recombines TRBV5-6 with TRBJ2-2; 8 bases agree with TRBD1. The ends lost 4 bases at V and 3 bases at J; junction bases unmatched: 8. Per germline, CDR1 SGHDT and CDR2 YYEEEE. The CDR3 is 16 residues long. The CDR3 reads CASSQGAGGHTGELFF. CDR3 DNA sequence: TGTGCCAGCAGCCAGGGGGCAGGGGGCCACACCGGGGAGCTGTTTTTT. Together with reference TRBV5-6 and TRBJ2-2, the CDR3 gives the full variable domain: DAGVTQSPTHLIKTRGQQVTLRCSPKSGHDTVSWYQQALGQGPQFIFQYYEEEERQRGNFPDRFSGHQFPNYSSELNVNALLLGDSALYLCASSQGAGGHTGELFFGEGSRLTVL.